Detailed here is one T cell receptor beta chain. What it binds is unknown. The data were taken from a study of Graves' ophthalmopathy and Graves' hyperthyroidism. Investigators amplified TCR beta CDR3 regions from RNA transcripts. HTBI-primed RT-PCR formed the first round, and a multiplex PCR formed the second. TCRdb fed the multiplex PCR reads into MiXCR, producing one record per CDR3 protein. The sample shows 600,000 to 650,000 distinct CDR3 sequences, approximately 21% of them seen only once. Findings and limits, study-wide: The blood repertoire also included most expanded thyroid clonotypes above 0.001 frequency.

The source of this sequence is a woman younger than 30 with stable Graves' hyperthyroidism. Some clones in this sample may be carry-over from other donors' samples. Sequenced input: peripheral blood.

The CDR3 protein is CASSPSAGGPWEQYF. CDR3 nucleotides: TGTGCCAGCAGCCCCTCAGCGGGAGGGCCGTGGGAGCAGTACTTC. The gene calls are TRBV7-2 and TRBJ2-7; 10 positions agree with TRBD2. V shed 5 bases, J shed 7 bases, and the junction held 11 bases outside the gene matches. CDR3 size: 15 residues. CDR1 and CDR2 (germline): SGHTA, FQGNSA. Full variable domain (outside the CDR3, taken from reference TRBV7-2 and TRBJ2-7): GAGVSQSPSNKVTEKGKDVELRCDPISGHTALYWYRQSLGQGLEFLIYFQGNSAPDKSGLPSDRFSAERTGGSVSTLTIQRTQQEDSAVYLCASSPSAGGPWEQYFGPGTRLTVT.